The clone carrying this TCR beta chain was picked up a small number of times. What it binds is not known. These data come from a study of OX40 agonist ivuxolimab in advanced cancers. Produced via immunoSEQ multiplex PCR; TCRdb's table is partial and in-frame only. The sample lists fewer than 45,000 clones, 74% occurring once. Findings and caveats of the study: At 0.1 to 3.0 mg/kg and by week 6, clonal expansion occurred in CD4+ and CD8+ blood T cells. Partial responders treated at 0.1-3.0 mg/kg exhibited clonal expansion among the lowest measured.

A history of autoimmune disease or systemic immunosuppression excluded patients. Samples of blood were obtained at baseline, on cycle 4 day 1, and on cycle 7 day 1. The origin of this receptor is an adult with an advanced solid tumor such as melanoma, head and neck, liver or kidney cancer. This material consisted of CD4+ or CD8+ T cells sorted from blood, taken in a trial of the OX40 agonist ivuxolimab.

The CDR3 DNA reads TGTGCCAGCAGAGCGGGACTAGCGGGGGGGTACAATGAGCAGTTCTTC. It translates to CASRAGLAGGYNEQFF. V usage is TRBV27 and J usage is TRBJ2-1; 16 positions match TRBD2. The CDR3 runs 16 residues. With 6 bases clipped from V and 4 bases from J, the junction kept 3 bases outside the gene matches. Germline V lookup: CDR1 MNHEY, CDR2 SMNVEV (reference sequence).